These T cell receptor beta chains were read from a single sample in a study of CD8 T cells in Susac syndrome. TCRdb passed the immunoSEQ multiplex PCR reads through MiXCR, listing each CDR3 protein once. The sample shows roughly 180,000 distinct CDR3 sequences, approximately 94% of them seen only once. Specimen: CD4+ T cells from PBMCs. Every receptor here comes from a human donor in good health. CDR3s include the opening cysteine and the closing phenylalanine or tryptophan. A D gene is named only where the DNA matches it firmly. Part of the rows lack a size; the others show once, few, many or a class for expanded clones.

CDR3 DNA: TGTGCCAGCAGTTTATCTAGACAGCGGAACAATGAGCAGTTCTTC; CDR3 protein: CASSLSRQRNNEQFF; J gene: TRBJ2-1; D gene: NA; clone size: NA; V gene: TRBV27
CDR3 DNA: TGTGCCTGGAGAGGCGGGATGAGCCAGGGGGCTTTCTTT; CDR3 protein: CAWRGGMSQGAFF; J gene: TRBJ1-1; D gene: NA; clone size: NA; V gene: TRBV30
CDR3 DNA: TGCAGTGCTGGCTTGCTAGCGGGAGGAGGCACAGATACGCAGTATTTT; CDR3 protein: CSAGLLAGGGTDTQYF; J gene: TRBJ2-3; D gene: TRBD2; clone size: NA; V gene: TRBV20-1
CDR3 DNA: TGCAGTGCTAGGAACTCCTCTAGCACAGATACGCAGTATTTT; CDR3 protein: CSARNSSSTDTQYF; J gene: TRBJ2-3; D gene: NA; clone size: NA; V gene: TRBV20-1
CDR3 DNA: TGTGCCAGCCGAAGCGGGATGGGTTCAGATACGCAGTATTTT; CDR3 protein: CASRSGMGSDTQYF; J gene: TRBJ2-3; D gene: TRBD2; clone size: NA; V gene: TRBV6-5
CDR3 DNA: TGCGCCAGCAGCCAAGGGCGCAGCGGATTCTATGGCTACACCTTC; CDR3 protein: CASSQGRSGFYGYTF; J gene: TRBJ1-2; D gene: NA; clone size: NA; V gene: TRBV4-3
CDR3 DNA: TGTGCCAGCAGCTTACCGGGTCTGCGCATTCAGTACTTC; CDR3 protein: CASSLPGLRIQYF; J gene: TRBJ2-4; D gene: NA; clone size: NA; V gene: TRBV7-3
CDR3 DNA: TGTGCCAGCAGCGCGAGACAGGTATTCGATGGCTACACCTTC; CDR3 protein: CASSARQVFDGYTF; J gene: TRBJ1-2; D gene: NA; clone size: NA; V gene: TRBV9
CDR3 DNA: TGCAGTGCTAGTTATGGTTTCTTT; CDR3 protein: CSASYGFF; J gene: TRBJ1-1; D gene: NA; clone size: NA; V gene: TRBV20-1
CDR3 DNA: TGTGCCACCCTAGCGGGCCCAGGCAAAAACATTCAGTACTTC; CDR3 protein: CATLAGPGKNIQYF; J gene: TRBJ2-4; D gene: TRBD2; clone size: NA; V gene: TRBV6-5
CDR3 DNA: TGTGCCTGGAGTCAGGGGTCAACTAATGAAAAACTGTTTTTT; CDR3 protein: CAWSQGSTNEKLFF; J gene: TRBJ1-4; D gene: NA; clone size: NA; V gene: TRBV30
CDR3 DNA: TGTGCCAGCCACCAACAAGGCGGGGCTAGCGGCCACAATGAGCAGTTCTTC; CDR3 protein: CASHQQGGASGHNEQFF; J gene: TRBJ2-1; D gene: TRBD2; clone size: NA; V gene: TRBV3-1
CDR3 DNA: TGTGCCAGCAGCTCACAGACAGGGGGAGAGACCCAGTACTTC; CDR3 protein: CASSSQTGGETQYF; J gene: TRBJ2-5; D gene: TRBD1; clone size: NA; V gene: TRBV13
CDR3 DNA: TGTGCCTGGAGTGGGACAGGGGGAACCTACGAGCAGTACTTC; CDR3 protein: CAWSGTGGTYEQYF; J gene: TRBJ2-7; D gene: TRBD1; clone size: NA; V gene: TRBV30
CDR3 DNA: TGCGCCAGCAGCCAAGGTTCGGGCTACGAGCAGTACTTC; CDR3 protein: CASSQGSGYEQYF; J gene: TRBJ2-7; D gene: NA; clone size: NA; V gene: TRBV4-3
CDR3 DNA: TGTGCCAGCAGGTCACTAGCGGTTGGGACCCAGTACTTC; CDR3 protein: CASRSLAVGTQYF; J gene: TRBJ2-5; D gene: TRBD2; clone size: NA; V gene: TRBV28
CDR3 DNA: TGCAGTGCTAGATTTCCGCGGGACGGTTACGAGCAGTACTTC; CDR3 protein: CSARFPRDGYEQYF; J gene: TRBJ2-7; D gene: NA; clone size: NA; V gene: TRBV20-1
CDR3 DNA: TGTGCCTGGAGTGACCGACGGCAGAATCAGCCCCAGCATTTT; CDR3 protein: CAWSDRRQNQPQHF; J gene: TRBJ1-5; D gene: NA; clone size: NA; V gene: TRBV30
CDR3 DNA: TGCAGCGTTCATGGGGACGGGCGGACTGAAGCTTTCTTT; CDR3 protein: CSVHGDGRTEAFF; J gene: TRBJ1-1; D gene: NA; clone size: NA; V gene: TRBV29-1
CDR3 DNA: TGTGCCAGTACCCAGCAGGCCCTCTATGGCTACACCTTC; CDR3 protein: CASTQQALYGYTF; J gene: TRBJ1-2; D gene: NA; clone size: NA; V gene: TRBV19
CDR3 DNA: TGCAGTGCTTATCCCGGGAGGGGCAAAAACATTCAGTACTTC; CDR3 protein: CSAYPGRGKNIQYF; J gene: TRBJ2-4; D gene: TRBD2; clone size: NA; V gene: TRBV20-1
CDR3 DNA: TGCAGCGTTGCTGAGGGCACAGATACGCAGTATTTT; CDR3 protein: CSVAEGTDTQYF; J gene: TRBJ2-3; D gene: NA; clone size: NA; V gene: TRBV29-1
CDR3 DNA: TGCGCCAGCAGCCAAGGAAGCGGGAGTATCCATGAGCAGTTCTTC; CDR3 protein: CASSQGSGSIHEQFF; J gene: TRBJ2-1; D gene: TRBD2; clone size: NA; V gene: TRBV4-3
CDR3 DNA: TGTGCCACCCGAAGGACACCGATGAACACTGAAGCTTTCTTT; CDR3 protein: CATRRTPMNTEAFF; J gene: TRBJ1-1; D gene: NA; clone size: NA; V gene: TRBV7-2
CDR3 DNA: TGTGCCAGCAGCTTATTAGCGGGAGATGAGACCCAGTACTTC; CDR3 protein: CASSLLAGDETQYF; J gene: TRBJ2-5; D gene: TRBD2; clone size: once; V gene: TRBV7-9
CDR3 DNA: TGTGCCACCAGCATCTTAGCGGGAGAGGACTCCTACGAGCAGTACTTC; CDR3 protein: CATSILAGEDSYEQYF; J gene: TRBJ2-7; D gene: TRBD2; clone size: NA; V gene: TRBV15
CDR3 DNA: TGTGCCTGGAGTGCGGTAGAACGAGAGACCCAGTACTTC; CDR3 protein: CAWSAVERETQYF; J gene: TRBJ2-5; D gene: NA; clone size: NA; V gene: TRBV30
CDR3 DNA: TGTGCCAGCAGCCCCCGGGTAGCGGCCTACCAAGAGACCCAGTACTTC; CDR3 protein: CASSPRVAAYQETQYF; J gene: TRBJ2-5; D gene: NA; clone size: NA; V gene: TRBV3-1
CDR3 DNA: TGCAGTGCTATGTCCCCGGGACAGGGTAATAATTTCTACGAGCAGTACTTC; CDR3 protein: CSAMSPGQGNNFYEQYF; J gene: TRBJ2-7; D gene: TRBD1; clone size: few; V gene: TRBV20-1
CDR3 DNA: TGTGCCAGCAGCTTGCGTAACAGGGTTTCGACTAGCGGGACTCAAGAGACCCAGTACTTC; CDR3 protein: CASSLRNRVSTSGTQETQYF; J gene: TRBJ2-5; D gene: TRBD2; clone size: once; V gene: TRBV7-2
CDR3 DNA: TGCAGCGTTGAAGATCCCCCAGGGTTCGTGTTTAGGGGCTACACCTTC; CDR3 protein: CSVEDPPGFVFRGYTF; J gene: TRBJ1-2; D gene: NA; clone size: NA; V gene: TRBV29-1
CDR3 DNA: TGTGCCAGCAGATCCCTAGCGGGAGCCGGATTAGGAGAGCTGTTTTTT; CDR3 protein: CASRSLAGAGLGELFF; J gene: TRBJ2-2; D gene: TRBD2; clone size: NA; V gene: TRBV6-2/TRBV6-3
CDR3 DNA: TGTGCCAGCAGTTCAGTGACAGGAAGGGGCGAGCAGTACTTC; CDR3 protein: CASSSVTGRGEQYF; J gene: TRBJ2-7; D gene: NA; clone size: NA; V gene: TRBV28
CDR3 DNA: TGCGCCAGCAGCCAAACGACTAGCTCTATCGAGCAGTACTTC; CDR3 protein: CASSQTTSSIEQYF; J gene: TRBJ2-7; D gene: TRBD2; clone size: NA; V gene: TRBV4-3
CDR3 DNA: TGTGCCAGCAGTTTGTCGCGGGCCTATAGCACAGATACGCAGTATTTT; CDR3 protein: CASSLSRAYSTDTQYF; J gene: TRBJ2-3; D gene: NA; clone size: NA; V gene: TRBV12-3/TRBV12-4
CDR3 DNA: TGCAGTGCTAGAGAACAGGGGGCGGGTGGCTACACCTTC; CDR3 protein: CSAREQGAGGYTF; J gene: TRBJ1-2; D gene: TRBD1; clone size: NA; V gene: TRBV20-1
CDR3 DNA: TGTGCCTGGAGTGCACTAGCGGGAGGGCCCGATGAGCAGTTCTTC; CDR3 protein: CAWSALAGGPDEQFF; J gene: TRBJ2-1; D gene: TRBD2; clone size: NA; V gene: TRBV30
CDR3 DNA: TGTGCCAGCAGGGGGACAGGGGACAATCAGCCCCAGCATTTT; CDR3 protein: CASRGTGDNQPQHF; J gene: TRBJ1-5; D gene: TRBD1; clone size: NA; V gene: TRBV28
CDR3 DNA: TGTGCCAGCAGCCAAACTACCCCTTACACTGAAGCTTTCTTT; CDR3 protein: CASSQTTPYTEAFF; J gene: TRBJ1-1; D gene: NA; clone size: NA; V gene: TRBV3-1
CDR3 DNA: TGTGCCAGCAGCCTTGGGACAGGGGGGGGCACTGAAGCTTTCTTT; CDR3 protein: CASSLGTGGGTEAFF; J gene: TRBJ1-1; D gene: TRBD1; clone size: NA; V gene: TRBV7-2
CDR3 DNA: TGCGCCAGCAGCCGGATAGCGGGAGGGGACAATGAGCAGTTCTTC; CDR3 protein: CASSRIAGGDNEQFF; J gene: TRBJ2-1; D gene: TRBD2; clone size: NA; V gene: TRBV5-1
CDR3 DNA: TGTGCCGTGTTAACGGGCGGCTCCTACGAGCAGTACTTC; CDR3 protein: CAVLTGGSYEQYF; J gene: TRBJ2-7; D gene: NA; clone size: NA; V gene: TRBV30
CDR3 DNA: TGTGCCAGTAGTGAAACTAGCGGGGGCCGGGAGACCCAGTACTTC; CDR3 protein: CASSETSGGRETQYF; J gene: TRBJ2-5; D gene: TRBD2; clone size: NA; V gene: TRBV19
CDR3 DNA: TGCGCCAGCAGCCAAGATCCTGAGCGGGCGGGACTTTCCTACAATGAGCAGTTCTTC; CDR3 protein: CASSQDPERAGLSYNEQFF; J gene: TRBJ2-1; D gene: NA; clone size: NA; V gene: TRBV4-3
CDR3 DNA: TGCAGTGCTAGACGTAGCGGGAGCTCCTACAATGAGCAGTTCTTC; CDR3 protein: CSARRSGSSYNEQFF; J gene: TRBJ2-1; D gene: TRBD2; clone size: NA; V gene: TRBV20-1
CDR3 DNA: TGTGCCACCAGTGATCGCTATGGCTACACCTTC; CDR3 protein: CATSDRYGYTF; J gene: TRBJ1-2; D gene: NA; clone size: NA; V gene: TRBV24-1
CDR3 DNA: TGCAGTGCTAGGGTGCCGGGATTGGAGACCCAGTACTTC; CDR3 protein: CSARVPGLETQYF; J gene: TRBJ2-5; D gene: NA; clone size: NA; V gene: TRBV20-1
CDR3 DNA: TGCAGTGCTAGACGTGTTGTGGGCAGGGGGGACGATGGCTACACCTTC; CDR3 protein: CSARRVVGRGDDGYTF; J gene: TRBJ1-2; D gene: TRBD1; clone size: NA; V gene: TRBV20-1
CDR3 DNA: TGTGCCAGCAGTTTGATGGGAAACACTGAAGCTTTCTTT; CDR3 protein: CASSLMGNTEAFF; J gene: TRBJ1-1; D gene: NA; clone size: NA; V gene: TRBV28
CDR3 DNA: TGTGCCAGCAGCCCCCGGGTTCCAACCCCCGGGGCCAACGTCCTGACTTTC; CDR3 protein: CASSPRVPTPGANVLTF; J gene: TRBJ2-6; D gene: NA; clone size: NA; V gene: TRBV13
CDR3 DNA: TGTGCCAGCTCACCTCTACTAGCGGGCAACCAAGAGACCCAGTACTTC; CDR3 protein: CASSPLLAGNQETQYF; J gene: TRBJ2-5; D gene: TRBD2; clone size: NA; V gene: TRBV18
CDR3 DNA: TGCGCCAGCGGCAGAGACCTAGGCAATGAGCAGTTCTTC; CDR3 protein: CASGRDLGNEQFF; J gene: TRBJ2-1; D gene: NA; clone size: NA; V gene: TRBV5-1
CDR3 DNA: TGTGCCAGCAGTCCCGGGACTAGCGGGTTGTCCCAGTACTTC; CDR3 protein: CASSPGTSGLSQYF; J gene: TRBJ2-5; D gene: TRBD2; clone size: NA; V gene: TRBV7-6